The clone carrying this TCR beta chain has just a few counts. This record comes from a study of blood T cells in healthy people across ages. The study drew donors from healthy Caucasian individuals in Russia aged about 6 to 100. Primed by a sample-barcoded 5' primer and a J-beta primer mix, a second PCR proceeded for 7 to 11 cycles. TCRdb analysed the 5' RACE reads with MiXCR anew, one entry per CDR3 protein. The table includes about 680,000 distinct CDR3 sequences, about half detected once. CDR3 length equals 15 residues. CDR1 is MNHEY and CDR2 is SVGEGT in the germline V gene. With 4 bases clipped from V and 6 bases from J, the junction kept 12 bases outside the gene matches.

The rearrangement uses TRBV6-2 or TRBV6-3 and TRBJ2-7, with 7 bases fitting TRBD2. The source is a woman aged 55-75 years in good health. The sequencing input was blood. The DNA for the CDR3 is TGTGCCAGCAGTTCCCAGGGAGGGGCCCCGTCCGAGCAGTACTTC. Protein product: CASSSQGGAPSEQYF.